The T cell receptor beta chain under discussion was sequenced for a study of molecular identifiers for immune sequencing clone quantification. Making the bulk TCR libraries relied on previously described methods and listed TCR primers. TCRdb recomputed calls from the PCR reads with MiXCR, one row per CDR3 protein. The repertoire includes some 680,000 distinct CDR3 sequences, around 25% of them detected once, and about 0.81% sits in the top ten. This clonotype was recorded at least ten times. Germline V lookup: CDR1 GTSNPN, CDR2 SVGIG (reference sequence). V was cut by 2 bases and J by 1 base, with 14 bases left in between. The CDR3 runs to 15 residues.

This sequence was found in a human donor in good health. Some libraries in this study had Jurkat cell RNA spiked in. This chain uses TRBV30 with TRBJ1-1; D is unresolved. Specimen: naive CD8+ T cells from blood, with Jurkat cell RNA spiked in. Subset of the sample: FACS-sorted CD8+CD4-CCR7+CD45RA+ naive T cells. The CDR3 protein is CAWSLQRTTNTEAFF. Written as DNA, the CDR3 is TGTGCCTGGAGTTTACAGCGAACGACGAACACTGAAGCTTTCTTT. The full variable domain, in which reference TRBV30 and TRBJ1-1 provide the parts outside the CDR3, is SQTIHQWPATLVQPVGSPLSLECTVEGTSNPNLYWYRQAAGRGLQLLFYSVGIGQISSEVPQNLSASRPQDRQFILSSKKLLLSDSGFYLCAWSLQRTTNTEAFFGQGTRLTVV.